This T cell receptor beta chain emerged from a study of prognosis after radiotherapy for stage I lung cancer. This clonotype came up many times. Genomic DNA was subjected to two-round multiplex PCR for amplification of TCR beta CDR3. First-round PCR employed TRBV- and TRBJ-specific primers for each gene. TCRdb reanalysed the multiplex PCR reads using MiXCR and keeps one entry per CDR3 protein. The sample yields around 19,000 distinct CDR3 sequences, about 44% seen once. V was shortened by 1 base and J by 6 bases, with 21 bases between the two germline ends. This CDR3 is 18 amino acids long. Germline values: CDR1 SNHLY, CDR2 FYNNEI.

Here the sequenced sample was PBMCs, taken before or after stereotactic body radiation therapy (not recorded which). This sequence originates from a donor at least 50 years old with non-small cell lung cancer. This chain links TRBV2 with TRBJ1-4; D ambiguous. The CDR3 reads CASSEVPPRARRDEKLFF. CDR3 in DNA: TGTGCCAGCAGTGAAGTCCCCCCTCGGGCCCGGCGGGATGAAAAACTGTTTTTT.